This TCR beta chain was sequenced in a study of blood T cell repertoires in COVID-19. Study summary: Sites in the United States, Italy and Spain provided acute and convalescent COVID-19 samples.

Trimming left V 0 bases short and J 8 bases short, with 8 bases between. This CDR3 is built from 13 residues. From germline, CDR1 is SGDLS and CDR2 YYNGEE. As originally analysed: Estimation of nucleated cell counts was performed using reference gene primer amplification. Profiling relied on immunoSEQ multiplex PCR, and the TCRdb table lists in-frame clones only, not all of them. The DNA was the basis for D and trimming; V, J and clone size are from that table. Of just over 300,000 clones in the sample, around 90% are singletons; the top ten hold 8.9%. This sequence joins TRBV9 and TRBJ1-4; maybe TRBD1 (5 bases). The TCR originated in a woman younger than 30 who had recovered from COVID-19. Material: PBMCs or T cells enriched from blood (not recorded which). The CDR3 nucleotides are TGTGCCAGCAGCGTAGGAAAGGGGGAAAAACTGTTTTTT. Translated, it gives CASSVGKGEKLFF.